A selection of T cell receptor beta chains follows, all from one sample in a study of T cells in Graves' hyperthyroidism and ophthalmopathy. From the multiplex PCR reads, TCRdb called clonotypes with MiXCR, one entry per CDR3 protein. The repertoire consists of some 740,000 distinct CDR3 sequences, with less than 15% occurring once and the leading ten covering about 10%. Specimen: blood. These receptor sequences come from a woman younger than 35 with Graves' hyperthyroidism. CDR3s include the opening cysteine and the closing phenylalanine or tryptophan. Each record gives: CDR3 protein, V gene, clone size, J gene. Only some rows state a clone size, as once, few, many or a class for expanded clones.

CDR3: CASSQAAAVATNEKLFF; V: TRBV4-3; size: NA; J: TRBJ1-4
CDR3: CSVEDRDRYNYGYTF; V: TRBV29-1; size: NA; J: TRBJ1-2
CDR3: CASSVPGAYGYTF; V: TRBV25-1; size: NA; J: TRBJ1-2
CDR3: CSASPPTSGLTDTQYF; V: TRBV20-1; size: NA; J: TRBJ2-3
CDR3: CASSVRATNTEAFF; V: TRBV7-2; size: many; J: TRBJ1-1
CDR3: CASGLPDRGDEAFF; V: TRBV2; size: many; J: TRBJ1-1
CDR3: CSGTDRPRTAFF; V: TRBV29-1; size: many; J: TRBJ1-1
CDR3: CASSLRLQETQYF; V: TRBV7-2; size: many; J: TRBJ2-5
CDR3: CASSMGGAEGMNTEAFF; V: TRBV19; size: many; J: TRBJ1-1
CDR3: CASSSTGVGVAKNIQYF; V: TRBV6-1; size: NA; J: TRBJ2-4